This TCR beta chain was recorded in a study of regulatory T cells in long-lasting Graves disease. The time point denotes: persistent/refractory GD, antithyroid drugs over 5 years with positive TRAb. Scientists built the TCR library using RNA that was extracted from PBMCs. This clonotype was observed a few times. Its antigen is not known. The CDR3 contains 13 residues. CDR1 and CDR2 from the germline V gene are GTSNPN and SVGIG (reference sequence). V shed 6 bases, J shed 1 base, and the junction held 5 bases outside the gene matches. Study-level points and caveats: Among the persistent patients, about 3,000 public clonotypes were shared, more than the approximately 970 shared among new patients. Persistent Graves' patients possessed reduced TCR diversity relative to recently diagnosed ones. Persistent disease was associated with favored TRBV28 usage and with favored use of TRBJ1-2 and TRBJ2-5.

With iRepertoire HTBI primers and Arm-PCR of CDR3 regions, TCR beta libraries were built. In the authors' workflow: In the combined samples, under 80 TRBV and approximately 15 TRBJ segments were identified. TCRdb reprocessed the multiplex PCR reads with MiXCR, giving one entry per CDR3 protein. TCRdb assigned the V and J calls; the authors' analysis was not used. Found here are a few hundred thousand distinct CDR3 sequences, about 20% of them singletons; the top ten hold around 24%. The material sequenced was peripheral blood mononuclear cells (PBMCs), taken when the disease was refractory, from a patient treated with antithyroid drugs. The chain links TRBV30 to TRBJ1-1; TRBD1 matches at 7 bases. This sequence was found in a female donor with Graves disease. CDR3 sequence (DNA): TGTGCCTGTAGGACAGGAGAGAACACTGAAGCTTTCTTT. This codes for CACRTGENTEAFF.